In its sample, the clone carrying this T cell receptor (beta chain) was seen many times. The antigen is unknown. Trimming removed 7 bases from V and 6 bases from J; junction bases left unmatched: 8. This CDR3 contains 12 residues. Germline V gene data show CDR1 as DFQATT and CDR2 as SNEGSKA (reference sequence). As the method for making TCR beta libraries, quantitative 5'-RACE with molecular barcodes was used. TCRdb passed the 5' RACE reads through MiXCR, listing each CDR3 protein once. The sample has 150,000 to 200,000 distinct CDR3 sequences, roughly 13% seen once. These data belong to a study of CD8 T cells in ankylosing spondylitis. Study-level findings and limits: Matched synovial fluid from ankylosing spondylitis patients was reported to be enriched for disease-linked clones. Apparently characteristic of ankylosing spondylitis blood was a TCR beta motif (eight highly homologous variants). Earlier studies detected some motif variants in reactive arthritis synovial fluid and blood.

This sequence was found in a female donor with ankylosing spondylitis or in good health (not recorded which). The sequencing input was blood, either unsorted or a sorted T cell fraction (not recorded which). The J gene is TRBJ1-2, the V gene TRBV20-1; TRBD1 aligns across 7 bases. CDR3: CSVLATGHGYTF. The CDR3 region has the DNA TGCAGTGTCCTTGCGACAGGGCATGGCTACACCTTC.